This is a list of T cell receptor beta chains from one sample in a study of CD8 T cells in Susac syndrome. TCRdb ran MiXCR on the immunoSEQ multiplex PCR reads and lists one entry per CDR3 protein. Of about 83,000 distinct CDR3 sequences listed, about 95% are singletons. The sequenced material came from CD8+ T cells from PBMCs. Receptors were obtained from a human donor with Susac syndrome. CDR3s include the opening cysteine and the closing phenylalanine or tryptophan. Clone size appears in some rows only: once, few, many, or a class for an expanded clone.

>TRBJ2-7|TRBV27|-
CASSSGAMGEQYF
>TRBJ2-7|TRBV2|once
CASFGLAGASYEQYF
>TRBJ1-1|TRBV11-3|once
CASSGDMNTEAFF
>TRBJ1-3|TRBV4-3|medium-sized
CASSQRNGGRSGNTIYF
>TRBJ2-5|TRBV23-1|-
CASSQLHPERQETQYF
>TRBJ1-2|TRBV6-1|-
CASTSSSGAVVYGYTF
>TRBJ2-7|TRBV20-1|-
CSARGEHEQYF
>TRBJ2-5|TRBV5-1|-
CASSPYSGSETQYF
>TRBJ1-1|TRBV5-6|-
CASSTGTDVKAFF
>TRBJ2-1|TRBV29-1|-
CSAAGGGGTHNEQFF
>TRBJ2-1|TRBV7-3|-
CASSLVGAGEQFF
>TRBJ2-5|TRBV2|-
CASSDRETQYF
>TRBJ1-2|TRBV20-1|-
CSARDRDYGYTF
>TRBJ2-5|TRBV9|-
CASSADGGQQETQYF
>TRBJ2-1|TRBV4-1|-
CASSQETSGANDEQFF
>TRBJ1-1|TRBV7-9|-
CASSPFGQSDTEAFF
>TRBJ2-1|TRBV5-1|-
CASSLDRPDNEQFF
>TRBJ1-2|TRBV29-1|-
CSTRTGGTGRYTF
>TRBJ2-6|TRBV6-5|-
CASSYYYSTHSGANVLTF
>TRBJ1-1|TRBV7-2|-
CASSFGGGTEAFF
>TRBJ1-1|TRBV13|-
CASSLGPGTEAFF
>TRBJ2-3|TRBV2|-
CASSKTGTSGSTDTQYF
>TRBJ2-1|TRBV5-4|-
CASQGYNEQFF
>TRBJ2-3|TRBV9|-
CASSVEGDTQYF
>TRBJ2-5|TRBV7-2|-
CASTGVGETQYF
>TRBJ2-2|TRBV29-1|-
CSAGRTGELFF
>TRBJ2-2|TRBV27|-
CASSLSAGGTGELFF
>TRBJ2-6|TRBV20-1|-
CSARDPTGVHSGANVLTF
>TRBJ2-7|TRBV6-2/TRBV6-3|-
CASSYPGRSSYEQYF
>TRBJ2-1|TRBV30|-
CAWILKGLAEKYNEQFF
>TRBJ1-5|TRBV20-1|once
CSARKREYNQPQHF
>TRBJ2-7|TRBV6-6|-
CASTPGSSLGASYF
>TRBJ1-1|TRBV30|-
CAWILEPREAFF
>TRBJ2-5|TRBV7-8|-
CASYRDQETQYF
>TRBJ2-5|TRBV15|-
CATNTGGDSEETQYF